One sample yielded the 15 T cell receptor beta chains listed below, sequenced in a study of shared T cell receptors in the human thymus. Sequenced by immunoSEQ multiplex PCR; TCRdb stores in-frame clones only, minus some. The sample shows over 350,000 clones, 95% of them seen only once. Sequenced: thymocytes. These TCRs come from a human donor.

The chain combines TRBV7-2 with TRBJ2-7; 7 positions match TRBD1. CDR3 length: 16 amino acids. J was trimmed by 5 bases and V by 5 bases; bases with no gene match: 15. Germline CDR1 SGHTA, CDR2 FQGNSA. CDR3: CASSIGTAWTQHEQYF. CDR3 DNA: TGTGCCAGCAGCATCGGGACAGCCTGGACGCAACACGAGCAGTACTTC.

The chain is built from TRBV29-1 and TRBJ1-1; D is unclear. Trimming took off 4 bases at V and 9 bases at J, with 12 bases between the two ends. The CDR3 has 11 residues. CDR1 and CDR2 from the germline V gene are SQVTM and ANQGSEA. The CDR3 loop is CSVVLMAKAFF. In nucleotides, the CDR3 is TGCAGCGTTGTACTGATGGCTAAAGCTTTCTTT.

This clone was seen only once. The chain uses TRBV7-9 and TRBJ1-1; 10 bases match TRBD1. With 0 bases clipped from V and 5 bases from J, the junction kept 3 bases outside the gene matches. Germline V lookup: CDR1 SEHNR, CDR2 FQNEAQ (reference sequence). The CDR3 sequence is 15 residues long. The CDR3 spells CASSLAGQGLTEAFF. The CDR3 DNA reads TGTGCCAGCAGCTTAGCGGGACAGGGGTTAACTGAAGCTTTCTTT. Filled out from reference TRBV7-9 and TRBJ1-1, the complete variable domain reads DTGVSQNPRHKITKRGQNVTFRCDPISEHNRLYWYRQTLGQGPEFLTYFQNEAQLEKSRLLSDRFSAERPKGSFSTLEIQRTEQGDSAMYLCASSLAGQGLTEAFFGQGTRLTVV.

This clone was recorded once. The genes are TRBV4-1 and TRBJ2-3, with 9 bases identical to TRBD2. V shed 4 bases, J shed 4 bases, and the junction held 6 bases outside the gene matches. Per germline, CDR1 MGHRA and CDR2 YSYEKL. This CDR3 spans 15 amino acids. The CDR3 here is CASSLIAGVADTQYF. The CDR3 bases are TGCGCCAGCAGCCTCATAGCGGGAGTAGCAGATACGCAGTATTTT.

The chain combines TRBV28 with TRBJ1-3; the D gene is possibly TRBD1 (6 bases). Trimming removed 8 bases at V and 4 bases at J, with 15 bases between. The CDR3 is 14 amino acids. Germline V gives CDR1 MDHEN, CDR2 SYDVKM. The CDR3 here is CASDPGARGNTIYF. In DNA form, the CDR3 reads TGTGCCAGCGACCCAGGGGCGAGGGGAAACACCATATATTTT.

V usage is TRBV5-1 and J usage is TRBJ2-7; 7 bases align to TRBD1. Germline values: CDR1 SGHRS, CDR2 YFSETQ. This CDR3 has 14 residues. After removal of 0 bases from V and 4 bases from J, the junction contained 4 bases not matched to a gene. CDR3 nucleotide sequence: TGCGCCAGCAGCTTGGCGGACAGGCGGTACGAGCAGTACTTC. Its protein is CASSLADRRYEQYF.

This sequence joins TRBV5-1 and TRBJ2-3; 12 bases line up with TRBD2. The CDR3 loop spans 17 amino acids. Germline CDR1 is SGHRS and CDR2 is YFSETQ. V lost 2 bases and J lost 5; bases outside the gene matches: 9. CDR3 region: CASSFYGLAGSIDTQYF. The CDR3 DNA follows: TGCGCCAGCAGCTTCTATGGACTAGCGGGATCTATAGATACGCAGTATTTT.

V and J are TRBV5-6 and TRBJ2-5; the match to TRBD1 covers 8 bases. V lost 2 bases to trimming and J lost 3 bases; unmatched junction nucleotides: 9. Per germline, CDR1 SGHDT and CDR2 YYEEEE. This CDR3 contains 16 residues. The CDR3 DNA follows: TGTGCCAGCAGCTTTTTGGGGGACAGGCCTAAAGAGACCCAGTACTTC. Translated: CASSFLGDRPKETQYF.

This chain uses TRBV27 with TRBJ2-3, with a tentative D call TRBD2 (5 bases). This CDR3 comprises 12 residues. Trimming took off 6 bases at V and 1 base at J, with 5 bases between the two ends. CDR1 MNHEY and CDR2 SMNVEV come from the germline V gene (reference sequence). CDR3 residues: CASRRGTDTQYF. DNA for the CDR3: TGTGCCAGCAGGCGGGGCACAGATACGCAGTATTTT.

The chain carries TRBV28 and TRBJ2-2; weak D call: TRBD1 (5 bases). The CDR3 covers 16 residues. Trimming removed 1 base at V and 6 bases at J, with 15 bases between. Germline V gives CDR1 MDHEN, CDR2 SYDVKM. CDR3 bases: TGTGCCAGCAGTTTATTGCAGGACATTTCATCCGGGGAGCTGTTTTTT. It encodes CASSLLQDISSGELFF.

The chain uses TRBV6-5 and TRBJ1-2; D gene ambiguous. Trimming stripped 0 bases from V and 0 bases from J, with 11 bases between. The CDR3 totals 16 residues. Germline V lookup: CDR1 MNHEY, CDR2 SVGAGI. CDR3 nucleotides: TGTGCCAGCAGTTACTCCGCGACGGTAGCTAACTATGGCTACACCTTC. Amino acids: CASSYSATVANYGYTF.

The chain carries TRBV11-3 and TRBJ2-1; weak D call: TRBD2 (6 bases). Trimming left V 1 base short and J 6 bases short, with 16 bases between. The CDR3 sequence is 16 residues long. Germline CDR1 is SGHNT and CDR2 is YENEEA. CDR3 residues: CASSLAGGGYTNEQFF. The CDR3 DNA reads TGTGCCAGCAGCTTAGCCGGGGGTGGATATACCAATGAGCAGTTCTTC. Based on the CDR3 plus reference TRBV11-3 and TRBJ2-1, the full variable domain is EAGVVQSPRYKIIEKKQPVAFWCNPISGHNTLYWYLQNLGQGPELLIRYENEEAVDDSQLPKDRFSAERLKGVDSTLKIQPAELGDSAVYLCASSLAGGGYTNEQFFGPGTRLTVL.

This clone was seen only once. V gene TRBV2 combines with J gene TRBJ2-7; TRBD1 is a possible D gene (5 bases). CDR1 is SNHLY and CDR2 is FYNNEI in the germline V gene. The V and J ends lost 4 bases and 1 base respectively, with 14 bases between them. This CDR3 spans 15 amino acids. CDR3 nucleotides: TGTGCCAGCAGTGGTCGCAGGGTTAGGTCCTACGAGCAGTACTTC. Translating it yields CASSGRRVRSYEQYF.

This clone has more than one count but fewer than ten. The rearrangement joins TRBV11-3 to TRBJ2-2, with TRBD1 identical over 12 bases. CDR3 length: 18 residues. The trim removed 3 bases at V and 4 bases at J, leaving 9 bases unmatched. Germline CDR1 and CDR2: SGHNT and YENEEA. This CDR3 reads CASSLGQGAREGTGELFF. The CDR3 bases are TGTGCCAGCAGCTTGGGACAGGGGGCGCGGGAGGGCACCGGGGAGCTGTTTTTT.

The gene calls are TRBV11-2 and TRBJ1-1, with TRBD1 matching over 7 bases. The CDR3 covers 15 residues. CDR1 is SGHAT, CDR2 FQNNGV, per germline. With 4 bases clipped from V and 0 bases from J, the junction kept 5 bases outside the gene matches. CDR3 loop: CASSSLDRMNTEAFF. The CDR3 nucleotides are TGTGCCAGCAGCTCGCTGGACAGGATGAACACTGAAGCTTTCTTT.